The entry below describes one T cell receptor (beta chain). As yet, its antigen is unknown. TCRdb's table, derived via immunoSEQ multiplex PCR, lists solely in-frame clones and lacks some. In the table there are about 71,000 clones, about 90% of which are singletons. This record comes from a study of graft-versus-host responses after intestinal transplantation. The overall study: Recipients across the board were started on anti-thymocyte globulin induction, then kept on tacrolimus and steroids for two to three years.

The CDR3 consists of 12 residues. The germline V and J ends were trimmed by 2 bases and 7 bases, with 8 bases remaining between them. Germline-derived CDR1 and CDR2 are MNHEY and SVGAGI. Study results and caveats: Individuals carrying graft-donor T cell macrochimerism showed high graft-versus-host to host-versus-graft clonal ratios in allografts.

The source was unstimulated CD8+ T cells sorted from spleen or lymph node cells, collected before intestinal transplant. This chain links TRBV6-5 with TRBJ1-1, with D uncertain. The TCR was taken from a human donor who received an intestinal transplant. The CDR3 nucleotides are TGTGCCAGCAGTTACCCCGGGAATGAAGCTTTCTTT. Translating gives CASSYPGNEAFF.